The rows below give T cell receptor beta chains drawn from one sample of a study of cytomegalovirus exposure and HLA in healthy donors. Measured with immunoSEQ multiplex PCR; TCRdb has only the in-frame clones, and not every one. The profile shows about 61,000 clones, more than 80% of them singletons. Sequencing input: PBMCs. Receptors were obtained from a man between 25 and 39 years old in good health and CMV-seropositive. Each CDR3 is given with its conserved first and last residue. Each record gives: clone size, J gene, D gene, V gene, CDR3 DNA, CDR3 protein. A D gene is named only where the DNA matches it firmly. Expanded clones are given a class, and other clones once, few, many or no size at all.

.,TRBJ2-2,TRBD2,TRBV19,TGTGCCAGTAGGCCATGGGAGGGGCGCGGGAACACCGGGGAGCTGTTTTTT,CASRPWEGRGNTGELFF
.,TRBJ2-5,TRBD1,TRBV19,TGTGCCAGTAGTTTAACCCCCACAGGGGCGGGCGAGACCCAGTACTTC,CASSLTPTGAGETQYF
.,TRBJ1-1,.,TRBV5-4,TGTGCCAGCAGCTTCTTGAAAGGGGGGAACACTGAAGCTTTCTTT,CASSFLKGGNTEAFF
.,TRBJ1-2,TRBD1,TRBV28,TGTGCCAGCAGCCCACCGGGACAGGGCTATGGCTACACCTTC,CASSPPGQGYGYTF
.,TRBJ2-5,TRBD1,TRBV5-4,TGTGCCAGCAGCTATGACAGGGGGCGACCAGAGACCCAGTACTTC,CASSYDRGRPETQYF
.,TRBJ2-7,TRBD1,TRBV5-5,TGTGCCAGCAGCTTGGGACAGGGGGCCAACGAGCAGTACTTC,CASSLGQGANEQYF
few,TRBJ2-1,TRBD2,TRBV5-1,TGCGCCAGCAGTAGAGCGGGAGTAATGGCTGGCAATGAGCAGTTCTTC,CASSRAGVMAGNEQFF
.,TRBJ2-7,TRBD1,TRBV5-1,TGCGCCAGCAGCTCCCAGACAGGGCGTCCCTACGAGCAGTACTTC,CASSSQTGRPYEQYF
.,TRBJ2-1,TRBD2,TRBV6-4,TGTGCCAGCAGTGGGACTAGCGGGAGTTACAATGAGCAGTTCTTC,CASSGTSGSYNEQFF
.,TRBJ2-7,.,TRBV20-1,TGCAGTGCATCTTCCTACGAGCAGTACTTC,CSASSYEQYF
.,TRBJ2-1,TRBD1,TRBV7-2,TGTGCCAGCAGCCTGACAGGGGCCAGCTCCTACAATGAGCAGTTCTTC,CASSLTGASSYNEQFF
.,TRBJ2-7,.,TRBV25-1,TGTGCCAGCAGTGATCACGATAGCAACGACGAGCAGTACTTC,CASSDHDSNDEQYF
.,TRBJ2-2,.,TRBV2,TGTGCCAGCACGCTCAGGGGCCAAACCGGGGAGCTGTTTTTT,CASTLRGQTGELFF
once,TRBJ1-1,.,TRBV30,TGTGCCTGGAGCTCGGACGGAGGGGAAGCTTTCTTT,CAWSSDGGEAFF
.,TRBJ1-2,.,TRBV21-1,TGTGCCAGTAAACTGACAGTAGCTAACTATGGCTACACCTTC,CASKLTVANYGYTF
.,TRBJ1-1,.,TRBV6-5,TGTGCCAGCAGTTCACTAACGGCAGGGCCTGAAGCTTTCTTT,CASSSLTAGPEAFF
.,TRBJ2-1,TRBD2,TRBV7-9,TGTGCCAGCAGCCTCCCTCTAGCGGAGGGGGAGCAGTTCTTC,CASSLPLAEGEQFF
.,TRBJ1-1,.,TRBV7-9,TGTGCCAGCAGCTTAGCGCGGGGGACTGAAGCTTTCTTT,CASSLARGTEAFF
.,TRBJ1-2,.,TRBV28,TGTGCCAGCAGTCCGTCGGGGGGGCCCGCTAACTATGGCTACACCTTC,CASSPSGGPANYGYTF
.,TRBJ2-5,.,TRBV6-5,TGTGCCAGCAGTTACTCGTTGAGGGGGGGAGAGACCCAGTACTTC,CASSYSLRGGETQYF
.,TRBJ2-3,.,TRBV19,TGTGCCAGTAGTATACCCCGGCAGGGTTCAGATACGCAGTATTTT,CASSIPRQGSDTQYF
.,TRBJ2-3,TRBD2,TRBV19,TGTGCCAGTAGTATTCGACTAGCGACCTTAGGAGATACGCAGTATTTT,CASSIRLATLGDTQYF
few,TRBJ2-3,.,TRBV30,TGTGCCTGGAGTGGCAGGGCAGATACGCAGTATTTT,CAWSGRADTQYF
.,TRBJ2-6,TRBD1,TRBV9,TGTGCCAGCAGCGTAGAAGGGGGCGCTGGGGCCAACGTCCTGACTTTC,CASSVEGGAGANVLTF